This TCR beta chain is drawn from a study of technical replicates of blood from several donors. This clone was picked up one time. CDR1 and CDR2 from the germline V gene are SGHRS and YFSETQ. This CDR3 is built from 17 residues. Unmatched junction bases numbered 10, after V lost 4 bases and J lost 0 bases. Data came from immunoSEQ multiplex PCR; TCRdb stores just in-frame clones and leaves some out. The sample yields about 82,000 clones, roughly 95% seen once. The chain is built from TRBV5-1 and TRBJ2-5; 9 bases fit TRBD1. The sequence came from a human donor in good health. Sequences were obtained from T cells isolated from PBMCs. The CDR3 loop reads CASSGGQGGLYQETQYF. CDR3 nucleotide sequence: TGCGCCAGCAGCGGGGGACAGGGCGGCTTGTACCAAGAGACCCAGTACTTC.